Reported below is one T cell receptor beta chain. Trimming took 2 bases from V and 1 from J, leaving 9 bases between them. The CDR3 has 14 residues. The germline V gene encodes CDR1 SGHDT and CDR2 YYEEEE. This entry is derived from a study of blood T cell repertoires in COVID-19. Sequencing was performed with immunoSEQ multiplex PCR; in TCRdb, only in-frame clones are kept and a portion is missing. Among about 64,000 clones listed, 86% were seen once. The receptor's source is a man aged 40-49 years with acute or convalescent COVID-19. The sample was peripheral blood. The rearrangement links TRBV5-6 to TRBJ1-1, with D maybe TRBD1 (6 bases). CDR3 nucleotides: TGTGCCAGCAGCTTCGGGACACCGAACACTGAAGCTTTCTTT. This codes for CASSFGTPNTEAFF. Variable domain in full (rest from reference TRBV5-6 and TRBJ1-1): DAGVTQSPTHLIKTRGQQVTLRCSPKSGHDTVSWYQQALGQGPQFIFQYYEEEERQRGNFPDRFSGHQFPNYSSELNVNALLLGDSALYLCASSFGTPNTEAFFGQGTRLTVV.